The rows below give T cell receptor beta chains drawn from one sample of a study of patients and donors after allogeneic stem cell transplantation. TCRdb used MiXCR to reprocess the RT-PCR reads, holding one entry per CDR3 protein. The table records about a million distinct CDR3 sequences, approximately 19% of them present only once. Sequenced material: blood, either unsorted or a sorted T cell fraction (not recorded which). These receptors came from a human donor who was either an allogeneic HSCT recipient or a stem cell or donor lymphocyte infusion donor (not recorded which). It is not recorded whose cells these are; they may come from a transplant donor. The CDR3 runs from the conserved cysteine through the conserved F or W. Fields, in order: J gene, D gene, CDR3 length, V gene, CDR3 protein. D genes are given only for firm matches.

j_gene: TRBJ1-1; d_gene: NA; len: 16; v_gene: TRBV4-1; CDR3aa: CASSQEVLGGGTEAFF
j_gene: TRBJ1-1; d_gene: NA; len: 16; v_gene: TRBV18; CDR3aa: CASSPGAPQMNTEAFF
j_gene: TRBJ1-5; d_gene: NA; len: 16; v_gene: TRBV7-2; CDR3aa: CASTLLGGAGNQPQHF
j_gene: TRBJ1-2; d_gene: NA; len: 13; v_gene: TRBV6-6; CDR3aa: CASSSQGPSGYTF
j_gene: TRBJ2-1; d_gene: TRBD2; len: 15; v_gene: TRBV20-1; CDR3aa: CSARTSGRAENEQFF
j_gene: TRBJ2-3; d_gene: NA; len: 16; v_gene: TRBV7-2; CDR3aa: CASSLTPGVFTDTQYF
j_gene: TRBJ2-1; d_gene: NA; len: 13; v_gene: TRBV12-3/TRBV12-4; CDR3aa: CASSLSGVYEQFF
j_gene: TRBJ2-3; d_gene: TRBD2; len: 15; v_gene: TRBV2; CDR3aa: CASSEPSGGPVTQYF
j_gene: TRBJ2-2; d_gene: NA; len: 13; v_gene: TRBV12-3/TRBV12-4; CDR3aa: CASSHGWPGELFF
j_gene: TRBJ1-6; d_gene: TRBD1; len: 17; v_gene: TRBV25-1; CDR3aa: CASSASGQLNYNSPLHF
j_gene: TRBJ2-2; d_gene: NA; len: 17; v_gene: TRBV3-1; CDR3aa: CASSQFQGHPHTGELFF
j_gene: TRBJ2-5; d_gene: NA; len: 17; v_gene: TRBV11-2; CDR3aa: CASSLLGGAGYSETQYF
j_gene: TRBJ2-7; d_gene: NA; len: 16; v_gene: TRBV27; CDR3aa: CASSSGRSGTTYEQYF
j_gene: TRBJ2-3; d_gene: NA; len: 16; v_gene: TRBV3-1; CDR3aa: CASSQLNGIGTDTQYF
j_gene: TRBJ1-5; d_gene: TRBD1; len: 15; v_gene: TRBV7-9; CDR3aa: CASSRTGQSNQPQHF
j_gene: TRBJ1-1; d_gene: TRBD1; len: 15; v_gene: TRBV7-2; CDR3aa: CASSSGQGTRVEAFF
j_gene: TRBJ2-7; d_gene: NA; len: 13; v_gene: TRBV29-1; CDR3aa: CSVGTRQTYEQYF
j_gene: TRBJ2-7; d_gene: NA; len: 15; v_gene: TRBV20-1; CDR3aa: CSARAPGQSSYEQYF
j_gene: TRBJ1-5; d_gene: NA; len: 15; v_gene: TRBV7-9; CDR3aa: CASSLGPQGVQPQHF
j_gene: TRBJ2-3; d_gene: NA; len: 16; v_gene: TRBV7-6; CDR3aa: CASSLVATGGTDTQYF
j_gene: TRBJ2-7; d_gene: TRBD1; len: 17; v_gene: TRBV5-6; CDR3aa: CASSPAALGQGAWEQYF
j_gene: TRBJ1-5; d_gene: NA; len: 17; v_gene: TRBV20-1; CDR3aa: CSARGKGETYSNQPQHF
j_gene: TRBJ2-5; d_gene: TRBD2; len: 15; v_gene: TRBV7-3; CDR3aa: CASASSGGRVETQYF
j_gene: TRBJ2-7; d_gene: NA; len: 12; v_gene: TRBV24-1; CDR3aa: CATSDADLDQYF
j_gene: TRBJ1-6; d_gene: TRBD1; len: 17; v_gene: TRBV4-1; CDR3aa: CASSQGGGQGYNSPLHF
j_gene: TRBJ2-2; d_gene: NA; len: 15; v_gene: TRBV20-1; CDR3aa: CSARFRTLNTGELFF
j_gene: TRBJ2-1; d_gene: TRBD2; len: 14; v_gene: TRBV12-3/TRBV12-4; CDR3aa: CASSFLLAENEQFF
j_gene: TRBJ1-1; d_gene: TRBD1; len: 13; v_gene: TRBV20-1; CDR3aa: CSASMRGRTEAFF
j_gene: TRBJ1-3; d_gene: NA; len: 14; v_gene: TRBV11-2; CDR3aa: CASSLVTGRNTIYF
j_gene: TRBJ2-4; d_gene: NA; len: 17; v_gene: TRBV12-3/TRBV12-4; CDR3aa: CASSLPRGWGNAGIQYF
j_gene: TRBJ2-7; d_gene: NA; len: 15; v_gene: TRBV3-1; CDR3aa: CASSQPALRGYEQYF
j_gene: TRBJ2-5; d_gene: NA; len: 16; v_gene: TRBV15; CDR3aa: CATSRVSGLGAETQYF
j_gene: TRBJ2-7; d_gene: TRBD2; len: 15; v_gene: TRBV20-1; CDR3aa: CSAISGTSGSYEQYF
j_gene: TRBJ2-7; d_gene: NA; len: 14; v_gene: TRBV4-1; CDR3aa: CASSQERPAGEQYF
j_gene: TRBJ2-5; d_gene: TRBD1; len: 14; v_gene: TRBV11-1; CDR3aa: CASSATGTEETQYF
j_gene: TRBJ2-1; d_gene: NA; len: 14; v_gene: TRBV11-2; CDR3aa: CASSLGWGVNEQFF
j_gene: TRBJ2-7; d_gene: TRBD1; len: 15; v_gene: TRBV6-1; CDR3aa: CASRSDRAPGNEQYF
j_gene: TRBJ1-6; d_gene: NA; len: 17; v_gene: TRBV9; CDR3aa: CASSVGPYGGPNSPLHF
j_gene: TRBJ1-4; d_gene: NA; len: 15; v_gene: TRBV5-1; CDR3aa: CASSPQGGPNEKLFF
j_gene: TRBJ2-5; d_gene: NA; len: 15; v_gene: TRBV20-1; CDR3aa: CSQGGGQASQETQYF